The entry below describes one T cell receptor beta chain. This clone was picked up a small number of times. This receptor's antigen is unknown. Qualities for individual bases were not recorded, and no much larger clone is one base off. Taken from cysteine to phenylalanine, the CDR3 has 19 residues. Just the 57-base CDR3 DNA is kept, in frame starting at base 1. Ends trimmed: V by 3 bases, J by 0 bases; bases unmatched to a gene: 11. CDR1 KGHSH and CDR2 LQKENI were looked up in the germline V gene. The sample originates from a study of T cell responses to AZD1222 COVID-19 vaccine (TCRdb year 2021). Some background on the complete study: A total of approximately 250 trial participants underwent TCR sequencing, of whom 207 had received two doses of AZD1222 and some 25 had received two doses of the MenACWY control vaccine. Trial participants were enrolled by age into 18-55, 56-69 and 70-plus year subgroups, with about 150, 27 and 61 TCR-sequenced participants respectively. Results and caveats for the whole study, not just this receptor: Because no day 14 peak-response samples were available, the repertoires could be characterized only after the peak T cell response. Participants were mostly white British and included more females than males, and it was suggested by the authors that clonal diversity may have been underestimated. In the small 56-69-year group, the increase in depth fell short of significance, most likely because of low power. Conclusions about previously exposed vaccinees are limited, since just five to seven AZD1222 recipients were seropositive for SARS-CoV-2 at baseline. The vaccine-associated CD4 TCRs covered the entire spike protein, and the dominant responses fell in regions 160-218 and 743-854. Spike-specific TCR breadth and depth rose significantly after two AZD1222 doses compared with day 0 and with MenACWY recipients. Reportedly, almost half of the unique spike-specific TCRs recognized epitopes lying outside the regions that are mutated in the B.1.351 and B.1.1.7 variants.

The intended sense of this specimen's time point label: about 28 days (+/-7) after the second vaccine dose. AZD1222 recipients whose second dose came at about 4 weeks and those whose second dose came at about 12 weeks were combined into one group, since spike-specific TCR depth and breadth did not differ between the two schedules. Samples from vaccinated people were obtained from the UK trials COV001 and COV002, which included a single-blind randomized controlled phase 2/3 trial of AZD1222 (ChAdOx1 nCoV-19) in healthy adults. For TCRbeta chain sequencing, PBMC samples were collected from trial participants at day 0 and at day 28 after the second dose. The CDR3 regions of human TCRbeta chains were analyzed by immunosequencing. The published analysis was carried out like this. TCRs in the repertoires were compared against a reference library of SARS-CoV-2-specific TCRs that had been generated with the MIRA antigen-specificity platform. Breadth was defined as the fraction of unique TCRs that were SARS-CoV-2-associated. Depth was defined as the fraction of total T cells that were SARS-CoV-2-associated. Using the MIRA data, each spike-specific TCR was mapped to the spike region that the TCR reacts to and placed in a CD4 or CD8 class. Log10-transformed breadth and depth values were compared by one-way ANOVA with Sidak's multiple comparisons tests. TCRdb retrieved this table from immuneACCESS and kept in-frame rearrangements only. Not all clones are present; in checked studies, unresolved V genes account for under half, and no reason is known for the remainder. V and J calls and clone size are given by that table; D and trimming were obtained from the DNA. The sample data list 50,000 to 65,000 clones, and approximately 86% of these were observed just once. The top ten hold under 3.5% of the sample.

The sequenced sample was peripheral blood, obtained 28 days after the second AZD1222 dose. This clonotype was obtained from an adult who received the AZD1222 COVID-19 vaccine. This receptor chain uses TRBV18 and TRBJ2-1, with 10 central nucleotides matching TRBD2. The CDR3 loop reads CASSPPAGGVRSSYNEQFF. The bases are TGTGCCAGCTCACCCCCAGCGGGAGGGGTCCGGAGCTCCTACAATGAGCAGTTCTTC.